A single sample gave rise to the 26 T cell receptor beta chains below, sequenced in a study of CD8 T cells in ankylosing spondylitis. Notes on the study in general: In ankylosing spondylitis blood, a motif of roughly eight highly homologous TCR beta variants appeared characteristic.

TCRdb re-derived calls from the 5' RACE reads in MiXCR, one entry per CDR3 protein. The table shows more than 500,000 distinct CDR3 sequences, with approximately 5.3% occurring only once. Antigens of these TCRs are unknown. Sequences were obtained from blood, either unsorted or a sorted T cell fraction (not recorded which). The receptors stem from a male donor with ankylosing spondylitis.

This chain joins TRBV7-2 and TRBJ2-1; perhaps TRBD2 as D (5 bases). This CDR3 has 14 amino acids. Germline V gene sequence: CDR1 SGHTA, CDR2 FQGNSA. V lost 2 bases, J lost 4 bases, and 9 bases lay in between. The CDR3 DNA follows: TGTGCCAGCAGCTTAAGGGAGAGATACAATGAGCAGTTCTTC. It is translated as CASSLRERYNEQFF.

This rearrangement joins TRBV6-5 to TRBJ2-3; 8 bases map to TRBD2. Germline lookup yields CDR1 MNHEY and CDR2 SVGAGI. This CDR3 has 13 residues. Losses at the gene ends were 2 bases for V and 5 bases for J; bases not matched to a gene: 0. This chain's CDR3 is CASSYREGDTQYF. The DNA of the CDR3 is TGTGCCAGCAGTTACCGGGAGGGAGATACGCAGTATTTT.

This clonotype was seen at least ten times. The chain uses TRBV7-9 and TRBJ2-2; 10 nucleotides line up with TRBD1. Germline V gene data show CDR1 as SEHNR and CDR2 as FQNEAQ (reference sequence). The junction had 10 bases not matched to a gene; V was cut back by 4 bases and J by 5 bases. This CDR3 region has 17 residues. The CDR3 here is CASSSAKTGGQTGELFF. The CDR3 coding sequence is TGTGCCAGCAGCTCGGCCAAGACAGGGGGCCAAACCGGGGAGCTGTTTTTT.

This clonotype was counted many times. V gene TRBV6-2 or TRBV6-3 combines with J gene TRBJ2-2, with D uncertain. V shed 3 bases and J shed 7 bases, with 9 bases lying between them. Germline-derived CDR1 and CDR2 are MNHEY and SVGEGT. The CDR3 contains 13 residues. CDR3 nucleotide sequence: TGTGCCAGCAGTTATTTGCCCGACGGGGAGCTGTTTTTT. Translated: CASSYLPDGELFF.

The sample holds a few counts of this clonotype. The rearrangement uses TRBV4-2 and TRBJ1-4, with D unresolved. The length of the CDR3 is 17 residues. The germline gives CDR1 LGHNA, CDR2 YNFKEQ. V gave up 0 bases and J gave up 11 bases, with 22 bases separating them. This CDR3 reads CASSQEVITGSFGKLFF. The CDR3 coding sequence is TGTGCCAGCAGCCAAGAAGTTATTACGGGGAGTTTCGGGAAACTGTTTTTT.

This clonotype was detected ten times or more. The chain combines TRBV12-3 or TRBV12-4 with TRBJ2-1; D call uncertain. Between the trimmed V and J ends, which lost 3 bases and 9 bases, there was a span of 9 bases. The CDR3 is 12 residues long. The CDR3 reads CASSFQTSEQFF. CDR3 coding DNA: TGTGCCAGCAGTTTTCAGACGAGTGAGCAGTTCTTC.

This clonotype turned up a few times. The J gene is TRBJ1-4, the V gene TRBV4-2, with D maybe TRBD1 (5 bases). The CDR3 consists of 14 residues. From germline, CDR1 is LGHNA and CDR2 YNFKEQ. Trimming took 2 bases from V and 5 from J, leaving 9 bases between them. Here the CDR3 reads CASSQRDHNEKLFF. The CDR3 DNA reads TGTGCCAGCAGCCAACGGGACCACAATGAAAAACTGTTTTTT.

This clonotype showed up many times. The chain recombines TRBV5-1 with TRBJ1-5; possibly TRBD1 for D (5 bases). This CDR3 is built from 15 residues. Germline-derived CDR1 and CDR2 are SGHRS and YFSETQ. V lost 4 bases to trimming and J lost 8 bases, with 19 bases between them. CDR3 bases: TGCGCCAGCAGCGCCTCCGGGACCGGTGAAGAGCCCCAGCATTTT. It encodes CASSASGTGEEPQHF. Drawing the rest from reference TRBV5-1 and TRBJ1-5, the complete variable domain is KAGVTQTPRYLIKTRGQQVTLSCSPISGHRSVSWYQQTPGQGLQFLFEYFSETQRNKGNFPGRFSGRQFSNSRSEMNVSTLELGDSALYLCASSASGTGEEPQHFGDGTRLSIL.

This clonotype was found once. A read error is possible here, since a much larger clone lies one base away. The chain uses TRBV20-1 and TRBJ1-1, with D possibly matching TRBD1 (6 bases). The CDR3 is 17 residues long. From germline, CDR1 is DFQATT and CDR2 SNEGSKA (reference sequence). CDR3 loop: CSASRGAFTGLNTEPFF. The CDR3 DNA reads TGCAGTGCTAGTAGAGGAGCCTTTACAGGGCTGAACACTGAACCTTTCTTT.

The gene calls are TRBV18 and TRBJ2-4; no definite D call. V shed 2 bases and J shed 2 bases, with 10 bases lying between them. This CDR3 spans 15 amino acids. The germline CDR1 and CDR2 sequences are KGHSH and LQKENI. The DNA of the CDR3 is TGTGCCAGCTCACCAGAGCTGCTTACCAAAAACATTCAGTACTTC. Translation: CASSPELLTKNIQYF.

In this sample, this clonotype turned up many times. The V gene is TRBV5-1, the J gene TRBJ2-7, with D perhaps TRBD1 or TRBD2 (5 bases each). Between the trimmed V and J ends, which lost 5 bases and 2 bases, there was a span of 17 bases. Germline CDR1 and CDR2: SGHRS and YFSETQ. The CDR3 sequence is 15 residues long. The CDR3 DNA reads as TGCGCCAGCAGGTTCCACCGGGACCCCACCTACGAGCAGTACTTC. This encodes CASRFHRDPTYEQYF.

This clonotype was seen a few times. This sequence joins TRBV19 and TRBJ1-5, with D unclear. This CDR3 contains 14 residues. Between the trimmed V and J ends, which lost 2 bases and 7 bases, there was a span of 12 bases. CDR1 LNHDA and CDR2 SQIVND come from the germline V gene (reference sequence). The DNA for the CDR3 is TGTGCCAGTAGTATACACGGTTTCAGCCAGCCCCAGCATTTT. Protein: CASSIHGFSQPQHF.

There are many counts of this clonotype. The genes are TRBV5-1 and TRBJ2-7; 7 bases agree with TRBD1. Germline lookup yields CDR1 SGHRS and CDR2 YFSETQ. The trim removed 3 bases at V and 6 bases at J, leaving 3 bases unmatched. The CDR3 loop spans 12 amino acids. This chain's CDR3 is CASSSTGVEQYF. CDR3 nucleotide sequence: TGCGCCAGCAGCTCTACAGGGGTCGAGCAGTACTTC.

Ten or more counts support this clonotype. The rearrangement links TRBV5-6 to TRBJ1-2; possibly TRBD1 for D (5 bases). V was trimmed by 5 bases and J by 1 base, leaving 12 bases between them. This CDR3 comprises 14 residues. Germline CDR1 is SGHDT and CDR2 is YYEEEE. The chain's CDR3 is CASSLQGLNYGYTF. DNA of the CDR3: TGTGCCAGCAGTTTGCAGGGCCTTAACTATGGCTACACCTTC.

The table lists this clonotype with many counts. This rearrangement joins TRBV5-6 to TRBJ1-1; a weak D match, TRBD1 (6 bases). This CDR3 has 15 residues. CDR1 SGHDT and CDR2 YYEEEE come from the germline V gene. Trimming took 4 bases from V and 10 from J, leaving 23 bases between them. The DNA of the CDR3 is TGTGCCAGCAGCCATATTGGGGCGGGGGCCCCGGGAGCTTTCTTT. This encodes CASSHIGAGAPGAFF.

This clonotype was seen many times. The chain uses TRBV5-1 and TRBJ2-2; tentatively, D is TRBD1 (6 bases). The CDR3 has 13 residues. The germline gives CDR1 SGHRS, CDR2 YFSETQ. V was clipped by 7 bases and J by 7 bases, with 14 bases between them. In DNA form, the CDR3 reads TGCGCCAGCGTCCAGGGGTCGAGCGGGGAGCTGTTTTTT. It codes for CASVQGSSGELFF.

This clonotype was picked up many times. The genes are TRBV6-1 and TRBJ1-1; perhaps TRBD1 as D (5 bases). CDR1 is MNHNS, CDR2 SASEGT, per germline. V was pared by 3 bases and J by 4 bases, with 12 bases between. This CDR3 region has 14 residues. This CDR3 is CASSDHRGSTEAFF. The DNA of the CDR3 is TGTGCCAGCAGTGACCATCGGGGGAGCACTGAAGCTTTCTTT.

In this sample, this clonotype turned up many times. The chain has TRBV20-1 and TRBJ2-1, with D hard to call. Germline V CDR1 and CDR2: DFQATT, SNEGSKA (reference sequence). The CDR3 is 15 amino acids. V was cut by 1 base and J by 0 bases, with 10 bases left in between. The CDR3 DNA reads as TGCAGTGCTAGAGTGTCCCCAAGCTCCTACAATGAGCAGTTCTTC. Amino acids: CSARVSPSSYNEQFF.

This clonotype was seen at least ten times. The DNA for the CDR3 is TGTGCCAGCAGCACCCCCGGGACAGGGCTGGACGAGCAGTACTTC. As protein: CASSTPGTGLDEQYF. The gene calls are TRBV4-2 and TRBJ2-7, with TRBD1 matching over 9 bases. V dropped 5 bases and J dropped 5; count of bases not matched to a gene: 10. The length of the CDR3 is 15 residues. Germline CDR1 reads LGHNA; CDR2 reads YNFKEQ.

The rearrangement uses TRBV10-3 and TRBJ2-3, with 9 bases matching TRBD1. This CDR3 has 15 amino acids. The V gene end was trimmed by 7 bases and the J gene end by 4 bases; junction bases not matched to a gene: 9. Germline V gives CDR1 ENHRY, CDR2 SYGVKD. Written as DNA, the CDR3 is TGTGCCATCAAAGCTGGGACAGGGTTACCAGATACGCAGTATTTT. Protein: CAIKAGTGLPDTQYF.

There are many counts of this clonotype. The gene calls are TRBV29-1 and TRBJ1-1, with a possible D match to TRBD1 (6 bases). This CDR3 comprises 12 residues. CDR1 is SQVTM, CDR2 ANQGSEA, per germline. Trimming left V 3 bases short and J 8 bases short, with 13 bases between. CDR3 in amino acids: CSVEAQGKEAFF. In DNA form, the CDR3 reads TGCAGCGTTGAGGCACAGGGTAAGGAAGCTTTCTTT.

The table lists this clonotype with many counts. DNA for the CDR3: TGTGCCAGCAGCCAACCGGACAGCCTACGATGGCCGAACACTGAAGCTTTCTTT. This sequence encodes CASSQPDSLRWPNTEAFF. V is TRBV4-2 and J is TRBJ1-1, with a possible D match to TRBD1 (6 bases). Germline V gene data show CDR1 as LGHNA and CDR2 as YNFKEQ. V shed 2 bases and J shed 1 base, with 20 bases lying between them. The length of the CDR3 is 18 residues.

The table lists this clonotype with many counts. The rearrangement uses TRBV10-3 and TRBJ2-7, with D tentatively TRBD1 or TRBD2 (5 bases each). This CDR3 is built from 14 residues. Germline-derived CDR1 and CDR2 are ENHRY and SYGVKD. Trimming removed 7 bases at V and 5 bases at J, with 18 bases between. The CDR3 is CAITNRDGPNEQYF. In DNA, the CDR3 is TGTGCCATCACCAACCGGGACGGGCCGAACGAGCAGTACTTC.

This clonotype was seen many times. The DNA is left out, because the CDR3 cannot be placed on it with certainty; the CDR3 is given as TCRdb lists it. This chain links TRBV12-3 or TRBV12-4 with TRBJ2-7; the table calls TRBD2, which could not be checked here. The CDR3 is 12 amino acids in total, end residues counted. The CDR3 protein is CASSFGPGAASF.

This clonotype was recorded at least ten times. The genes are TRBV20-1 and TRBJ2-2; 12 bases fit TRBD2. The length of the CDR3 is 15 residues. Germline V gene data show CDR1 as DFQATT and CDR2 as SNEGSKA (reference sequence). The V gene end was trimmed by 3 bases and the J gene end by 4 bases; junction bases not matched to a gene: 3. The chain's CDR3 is CSARTSGSFTGELFF. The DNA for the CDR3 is TGCAGTGCTAGGACTAGCGGGAGTTTCACCGGGGAGCTGTTTTTT.

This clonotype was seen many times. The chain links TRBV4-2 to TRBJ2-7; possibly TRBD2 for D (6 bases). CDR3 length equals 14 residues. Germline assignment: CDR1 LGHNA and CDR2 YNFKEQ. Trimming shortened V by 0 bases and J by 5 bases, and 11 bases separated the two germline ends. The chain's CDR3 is CASSQEGRWDEQYF. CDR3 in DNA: TGTGCCAGCAGCCAAGAGGGGAGGTGGGACGAGCAGTACTTC.